These 5 T cell receptor beta chains originate from one sample sequenced in a study of immune evolution from preneoplasia to lung adenocarcinoma. Some clones are missing from TCRdb's copy, which holds only in-frame ones; the method was immunoSEQ multiplex PCR. The sample shows under 6,500 clones, over 80% of them seen only once. Material for sequencing was FFPE minimally invasive lung adenocarcinoma tissue. These receptors were obtained from a person between 60 and 79 years old with lung adenocarcinoma.

This clone was counted between two and nine times. The chain couples TRBV30 to TRBJ2-5; D is undetermined. Germline V gene lookup returns CDR1 GTSNPN and CDR2 SVGIG (reference sequence). The CDR3 consists of 10 residues. V shed 6 bases and J shed 6 bases, with 8 bases lying between them. This chain's CDR3 is CACIDKTQYF. In nucleotides, the CDR3 is TGTGCCTGCATTGACAAGACCCAGTACTTC.

The CDR3 nucleotides read TGTGCCAGCAGTCCATTCGGGGGCTACGAGCAGTACTTC. Amino acids: CASSPFGGYEQYF. The chain is built from TRBV6-5 and TRBJ2-7, with D perhaps TRBD2 (6 bases). The V and J ends lost 5 bases and 3 bases respectively, with 11 bases between them. CDR1 and CDR2 (germline): MNHEY, SVGAGI. The CDR3 sequence is 13 residues long.

The chain has TRBV6-5 and TRBJ2-1; D is unclear. Trimming stripped 6 bases from V and 7 bases from J, with 16 bases between. CDR1 is MNHEY, CDR2 SVGAGI, per germline. This CDR3 contains 14 residues. As DNA, the CDR3 is TGTGCCAGCAGACTCTTTTTCGATGGGAATGAGCAGTTCTTC. Protein: CASRLFFDGNEQFF.

The chain has TRBV6-1 and TRBJ1-6; 7 bases align to TRBD1. The length of the CDR3 is 16 residues. J lost 6 bases, V lost 4 bases, and 9 bases had no gene match. Germline loops: CDR1 MNHNS, CDR2 SASEGT. CDR3: CASSALPRQGNSPLHF. The CDR3 nucleotides are TGTGCCAGCAGTGCCCTCCCCCGACAGGGTAATTCACCCCTCCACTTT.

This sequence joins TRBV9 and TRBJ1-2; the D gene is possibly TRBD1 (5 bases). The CDR3 consists of 12 residues. Germline CDR1 is SGDLS and CDR2 is YYNGEE. V dropped 3 bases and J dropped 6 bases, with 9 bases sitting between them. CDR3 in DNA: TGTGCCAGCAGCGCCAGCAGGGATGGCTACACCTTC. It is translated as CASSASRDGYTF. Based on the CDR3 plus reference TRBV9 and TRBJ1-2, the full variable domain is DSGVTQTPKHLITATGQRVTLRCSPRSGDLSVYWYQQSLDQGLQFLIQYYNGEERAKGNILERFSAQQFPDLHSELNLSSLELGDSALYFCASSASRDGYTFGSGTRLTVV.